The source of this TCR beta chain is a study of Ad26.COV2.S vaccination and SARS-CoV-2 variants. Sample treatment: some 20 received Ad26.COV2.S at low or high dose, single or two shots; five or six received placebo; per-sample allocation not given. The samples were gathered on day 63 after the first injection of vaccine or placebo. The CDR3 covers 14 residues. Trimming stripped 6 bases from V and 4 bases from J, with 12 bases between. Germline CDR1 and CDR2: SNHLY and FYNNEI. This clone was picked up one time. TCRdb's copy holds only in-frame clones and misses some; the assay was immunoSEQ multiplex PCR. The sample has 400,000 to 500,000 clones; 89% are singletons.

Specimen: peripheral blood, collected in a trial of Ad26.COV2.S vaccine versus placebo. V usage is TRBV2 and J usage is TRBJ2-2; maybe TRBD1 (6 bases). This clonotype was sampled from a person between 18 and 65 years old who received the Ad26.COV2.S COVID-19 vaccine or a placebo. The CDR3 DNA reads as TGTGCCAGCAGGGTACAGGGTTCCACCGGGGAGCTGTTTTTT. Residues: CASRVQGSTGELFF.